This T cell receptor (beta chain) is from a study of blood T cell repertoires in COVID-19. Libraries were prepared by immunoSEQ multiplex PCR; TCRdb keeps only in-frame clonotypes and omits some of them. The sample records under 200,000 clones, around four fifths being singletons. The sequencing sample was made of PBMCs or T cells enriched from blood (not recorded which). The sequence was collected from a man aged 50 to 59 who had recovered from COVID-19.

The CDR3 region is CAWSVKRSNQPQHF. As DNA, the CDR3 is TGTGCCTGGAGTGTTAAACGGAGCAATCAGCCCCAGCATTTT. The chain combines TRBV30 with TRBJ1-5; D remains unclear. Germline loops: CDR1 GTSNPN, CDR2 SVGIG (reference sequence). V was pared by 0 bases and J by 1 base, with 7 bases between. The CDR3 extends over 14 amino acids. The full variable domain, completed using reference TRBV30 and TRBJ1-5, is SQTIHQWPATLVQPVGSPLSLECTVEGTSNPNLYWYRQAAGRGLQLLFYSVGIGQISSEVPQNLSASRPQDRQFILSSKKLLLSDSGFYLCAWSVKRSNQPQHFGDGTRLSIL.